This TCR beta chain was identified during a study of blood T cell repertoires in COVID-19. In the study overall: PBMCs, B-cell-depleted T cells, or T cells were the source of the cDNA or gDNA that made up the material.

Clones were sequenced by immunoSEQ multiplex PCR, and TCRdb holds only the in-frame ones, with some missing. This table has about 74,000 clones, roughly 88% appearing once. CDR1 SGHVS and CDR2 FNYEAQ come from the germline V gene. The CDR3 has 18 amino acids. The ends lost 5 bases at V and 0 bases at J; junction bases unmatched: 10. Source material: peripheral blood. This sequence was found in an older man with active or convalescent COVID-19. V and J are TRBV7-6 and TRBJ2-6; 7 bases agree with TRBD2. This CDR3 reads CASSPSGDPISGANVLTF. For the CDR3, the DNA is TGTGCCAGCAGCCCCAGCGGGGACCCCATCTCTGGGGCCAACGTCCTGACTTTC.